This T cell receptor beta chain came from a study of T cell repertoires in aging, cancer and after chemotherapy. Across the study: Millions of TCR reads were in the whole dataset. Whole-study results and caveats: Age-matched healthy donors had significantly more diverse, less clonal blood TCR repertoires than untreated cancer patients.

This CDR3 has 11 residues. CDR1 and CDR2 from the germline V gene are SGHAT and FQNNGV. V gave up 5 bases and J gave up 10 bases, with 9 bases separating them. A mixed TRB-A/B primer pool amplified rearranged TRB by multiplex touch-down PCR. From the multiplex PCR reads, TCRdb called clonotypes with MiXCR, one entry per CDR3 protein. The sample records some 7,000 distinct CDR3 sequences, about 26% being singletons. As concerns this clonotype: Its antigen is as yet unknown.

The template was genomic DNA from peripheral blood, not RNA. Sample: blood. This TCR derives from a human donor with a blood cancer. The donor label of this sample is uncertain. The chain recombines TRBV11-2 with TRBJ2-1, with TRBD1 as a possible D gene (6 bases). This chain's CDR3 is CASSRDTEQFF. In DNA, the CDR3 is TGTGCCAGCAGCAGGGACACAGAGCAGTTCTTC.